This TCR beta chain was identified in a study of blood T cell repertoires in COVID-19. Study overall: COVID-19 samples, acute and convalescent, were from the United States, Italy and Spain. The cDNA or gDNA used as material had been derived from T cells, B-cell-depleted T cells, or PBMCs.

Seattle patients were enrolled during active infection and followed longitudinally. There are 17 residues in the CDR3. Germline V gene data show CDR1 as LNHNV and CDR2 as YYDKDF (reference sequence). Trimming removed 2 bases from V and 1 base from J; junction bases left unmatched: 6. Under the authors' procedure: The authors estimated nucleated cell counts from reference gene primer amplification. The protocol was immunoSEQ multiplex PCR, while the TCRdb copy is restricted to in-frame clones and leaves out a portion. V, J and clone size reflect that table, while D and trimming were determined from the DNA. The sample records tens of thousands of clones, about 89% being singletons.

The chain has TRBV15 and TRBJ2-2, with TRBD2 matching over 8 bases. The material sequenced was peripheral blood. The TCR comes from a man aged 50-59 years with COVID-19, enrolled during active disease. In nucleotides, the CDR3 is TGTGCCACCAGCAGAAAACGCGGGGGGCAGAACACCGGGGAGCTGTTTTTT. Protein product: CATSRKRGGQNTGELFF. Full variable domain (missing parts from reference TRBV15 and TRBJ2-2): DAMVIQNPRYQVTQFGKPVTLSCSQTLNHNVMYWYQQKSSQAPKLLFHYYDKDFNNEADTPDNFQSRRPNTSFCFLDIRSPGLGDTAMYLCATSRKRGGQNTGELFFGEGSRLTVL.